The rows below give T cell receptor beta chains drawn from one sample of a study of cytomegalovirus exposure and HLA in healthy donors. Here immunoSEQ multiplex PCR was the method, and the copy in TCRdb shows in-frame clones only, minus some. The sample lists about 140,000 clones, 60% to 85% seen once, with 6.8% in the top ten. The specimen was PBMCs. These receptors were obtained from a man aged 35 to 55 in good health and CMV-seropositive. Each CDR3 is given without its conserved first and last residue.

len	v_gene	j_gene	CDR3aa
14	TRBV19	TRBJ1-6	ASSILGQDAFSPLH
11	TRBV15	TRBJ1-2	ATSRDWNYGYT
15	TRBV11-3	TRBJ2-2	ASSLELTGGNTGELF
14	TRBV5-5	TRBJ2-3	ASSLFGGGSADTQY
11	TRBV30	TRBJ2-2	AWSAYDTGELF
14	TRBV29-1	TRBJ2-2	SVGDSTGGYTGELF
12	TRBV6-6	TRBJ2-5	ASSFGGVRETQY
14	TRBV5-1	TRBJ2-1	ASSGLAGVPTDEQF
11	TRBV6-6	TRBJ1-3	ASTAGNRNTIY
11	TRBV27	TRBJ1-1	ASTTGMNTEAF
11	TRBV2	TRBJ1-1	ASSLGTNTEAF
12	TRBV5-4	TRBJ2-1	ASSLWQSYNEQF
12	TRBV2	TRBJ2-7	ASSVPEGSYEQY
17	TRBV18	TRBJ1-6	ASSPLRTGAQDYNSPLH
12	TRBV5-1	TRBJ1-3	ASSLGTGRNTIY
12	TRBV28	TRBJ2-1	ASSVNRGANEQF
14	TRBV30	TRBJ2-5	AWSWTSGTPQETQY
11	TRBV27	TRBJ1-2	ASSENTVEGYT
9	TRBV30	TRBJ1-1	AWTRNTEAF
15	TRBV14	TRBJ2-2	ASSPQRGGVNTGELF
9	TRBV6-5	TRBJ2-3	ASSYGPNQY
12	TRBV5-4	TRBJ2-7	ASSLGGGTYEQY
13	TRBV9	TRBJ2-1	ASSVREGRRNEQF
11	TRBV19	TRBJ1-1	ASSIVQGTEAF
12	TRBV2	TRBJ2-1	ASTSQVSPNEQF
10	TRBV19	TRBJ2-7	ASSPLGEEQY
13	TRBV5-4	TRBJ2-1	ASSLGLAGTNEQF
13	TRBV5-5	TRBJ2-7	ASSRTQGASYEQY
13	TRBV2	TRBJ1-2	ASRLTSGPNYGYT
11	TRBV27	TRBJ1-2	ASSLSNGGGYT
14	TRBV4-3	TRBJ2-2	ASSQVEGVSTGELF
11	TRBV29-1	TRBJ2-1	SVENLAVGEQF
13	TRBV6-5	TRBJ1-2	ASSTGTGPQGGYT
13	TRBV9	TRBJ1-2	ASSVAPQGNYGYT
13	TRBV4-3	TRBJ1-2	ASSQDTQAIYGYT
13	TRBV6-5	TRBJ2-4	ASRDPGTGKNIQY
9	TRBV18	TRBJ2-7	ASSNLDEQY
11	TRBV7-2	TRBJ1-1	ASSRPGGTEAF
15	TRBV7-9	TRBJ2-1	ASSDRTSGALDNEQF
13	TRBV6-5	TRBJ2-2	ASSRQGAVSGELF
13	TRBV30	TRBJ2-7	AWSPPDRGRREQY